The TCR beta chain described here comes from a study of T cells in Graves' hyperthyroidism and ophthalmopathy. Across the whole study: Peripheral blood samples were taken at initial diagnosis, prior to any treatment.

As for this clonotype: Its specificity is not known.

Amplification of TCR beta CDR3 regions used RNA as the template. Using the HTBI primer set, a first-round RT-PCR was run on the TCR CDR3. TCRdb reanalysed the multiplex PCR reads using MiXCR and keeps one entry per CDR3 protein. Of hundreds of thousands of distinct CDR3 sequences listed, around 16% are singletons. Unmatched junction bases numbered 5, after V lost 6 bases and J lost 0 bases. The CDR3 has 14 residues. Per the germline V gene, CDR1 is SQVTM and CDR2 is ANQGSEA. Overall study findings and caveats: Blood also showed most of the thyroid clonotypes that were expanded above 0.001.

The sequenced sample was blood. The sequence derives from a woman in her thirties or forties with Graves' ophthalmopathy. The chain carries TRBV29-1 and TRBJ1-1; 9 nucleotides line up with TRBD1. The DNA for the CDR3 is TGCAGCGTGCAAGGACAGGGGATGAACACTGAAGCTTTCTTT. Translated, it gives CSVQGQGMNTEAFF.